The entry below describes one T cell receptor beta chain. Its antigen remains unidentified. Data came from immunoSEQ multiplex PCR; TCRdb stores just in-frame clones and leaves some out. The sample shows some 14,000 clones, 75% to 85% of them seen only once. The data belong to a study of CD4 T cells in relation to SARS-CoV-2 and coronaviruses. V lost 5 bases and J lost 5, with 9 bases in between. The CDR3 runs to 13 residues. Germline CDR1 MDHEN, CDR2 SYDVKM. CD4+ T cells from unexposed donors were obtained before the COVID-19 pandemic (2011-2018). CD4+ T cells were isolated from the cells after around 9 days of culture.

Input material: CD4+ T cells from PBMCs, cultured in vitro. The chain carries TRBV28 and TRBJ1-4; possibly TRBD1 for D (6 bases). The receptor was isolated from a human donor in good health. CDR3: CASSLGGNEKLFF. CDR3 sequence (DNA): TGTGCCAGCAGTCTAGGGGGGAATGAAAAACTGTTTTTT.